Described below is a single TCR beta chain sequence and its context. Its antigen is undetermined. Study results and caveats: Greatest tumor Treg TCR overlap was with tumor naive CD4+ cells.

The sorted Tregs were CD4+CD25+CD127-/low cells. In TCRdb, the 5' RACE reads were re-called with MiXCR into one record per CDR3 protein. This table has around 10,000 distinct CDR3 sequences, roughly a quarter appearing once. Sequences were obtained from Tregs sorted from a lymph node. This TCR was sampled from a female donor with breast cancer.

CDR3 sequence: CAWNRNRGRTDTQYF. The DNA for the CDR3 is TGTGCCTGGAATCGGAACAGGGGGCGCACAGATACGCAGTATTTT. This chain joins TRBV30 and TRBJ2-3, with TRBD1 identical over 9 bases. Germline trimming cut 4 bases from V and 1 base from J; bases unmatched to any gene: 6. CDR1 and CDR2 from the germline V gene are GTSNPN and SVGIG (reference sequence). This CDR3 is 15 amino acids long.